The present TCR beta chain was sequenced within a study of T-cell reconstitution after alpha-beta-depleted transplantation in children. Study results and limitations: Some patients' high day-60 TCRbeta diversity was attributed to recipient cells surviving conditioning.

TCRbeta library construction was performed incorporating unique molecular identifiers. A single record per CDR3 protein comes from TCRdb applying MiXCR to the PCR reads. Here the sample spans approximately 270,000 distinct CDR3 sequences, roughly a quarter being singletons. This clonotype was observed a handful of times. Its antigen is as yet unknown. V was clipped by 6 bases and J by 7 bases, with 15 bases between them. CDR3 length equals 13 residues. The germline CDR1 and CDR2 sequences are MNHNY and SVGAGI (reference sequence). The clonotype was recovered from a female patient under 10 years old who had a stem cell transplant for congenital amegakaryocytic thrombocytopenia, so the T cells may come from the graft donor. The rearrangement uses TRBV6-6 and TRBJ1-2; no firm D call. The sequenced sample was PBMCs, mostly from graft donor cells, obtained 360 days after TCRalphabeta/CD19-depleted stem cell transplant. CDR3 region: CASSGVSGVGYTF. As DNA, the CDR3 is TGTGCCAGCAGCGGGGTCAGCGGGGTTGGCTACACCTTC.